This is a list of T cell receptor beta chains from one sample in a study of T cell responses to AZD1222 COVID-19 vaccine. Assay: immunoSEQ multiplex PCR; the TCRdb copy retains only in-frame clones and omits some. The sample shows 150,000 to 200,000 clones, over 80% of them seen only once. The sample here was peripheral blood, taken 28 days after the second dose of the MenACWY control vaccine. All receptors come from an adult who received the MenACWY meningococcal vaccine as a control. CDR3s include the opening cysteine and the closing phenylalanine or tryptophan. D genes are given only for firm matches. Some rows mark clone size as missing; the rest say once, few, many or name a class of expanded clone.

j_call clone_size d_call v_call cdr3_nt cdr3_aa
TRBJ2-1 . TRBD2 TRBV29-1 TGCAGCGTCGGGACTAGCGTCCACAATGAGCAGTTCTTC CSVGTSVHNEQFF
TRBJ2-2 . . TRBV2 TGTGCCAGCAGTCTACCCGGGACCGGGGAGCTGTTTTTT CASSLPGTGELFF
TRBJ1-5 few . TRBV10-2 TGCGCCAGCAGTGAGTCAGCGGGTGGGGGTCAGCCCCAGCATTTT CASSESAGGGQPQHF
TRBJ1-2 once . TRBV5-5 TGTGCCAGCAGGGAAACAGGGTTGGGGCGCTATGGCTACACCTTC CASRETGLGRYGYTF
TRBJ2-7 . . TRBV3-1/TRBV3-2 TGTGCCAGCAGCCACGCACCTCCTACAGGCGGCCATCAGTACTTC CASSHAPPTGGHQYF
TRBJ1-1 once . TRBV11-2 TGTGCCAGCAGCTTAGACCCAGGGAACACTGAAGCTTTCTTT CASSLDPGNTEAFF
TRBJ1-4 . . TRBV6-2/TRBV6-3 TGTGCCAGCAGTTACTCGGGGTCGAAGGGGAGCGAAAAACTGTTTTTT CASSYSGSKGSEKLFF
TRBJ2-2 . TRBD2 TRBV27 TGTGCCAGCAGTTTATCACCCAGCGGGGCCACCGGGGAGCTGTTTTTT CASSLSPSGATGELFF
TRBJ2-7 . TRBD1 TRBV28 TGTGCCAGCATCCCCCAGGGGGCGTACGAGCAGTACTTC CASIPQGAYEQYF
TRBJ1-5 once . TRBV6-5 TGTGCCAGCAGCAAAAACAGGGACTCTAATCAGCCCCAGCATTTT CASSKNRDSNQPQHF
TRBJ1-2 . . TRBV13 TGTGCCAGCAGCTTAAATGGGGAGTCGAGATACGGCTACACCTTC CASSLNGESRYGYTF
TRBJ1-6 few TRBD1 TRBV28 TGTGCCAGCAGACAGGGACAGGGGAATTCACCCCTCCACTTT CASRQGQGNSPLHF
TRBJ1-4 . TRBD1 TRBV6-5 TGTGCCAGCAGTTACTCCGGACAGGGCGGCGAAAAACTGTTTTTT CASSYSGQGGEKLFF
TRBJ1-1 once . TRBV6-5 TGTGCCAGCAGCCGAAGATCAGGGAGTACTGAAGCTTTCTTT CASSRRSGSTEAFF
TRBJ1-2 . . TRBV9 TGTGCCAGCAGCGATGAGGGTCACGGTATTAACTATGGCTACACCTTC CASSDEGHGINYGYTF
TRBJ1-1 once TRBD1 TRBV6-5 TGTGCCAGCAGTTCCTGGACAGGGGGGAACACTGAAGCTTTCTTT CASSSWTGGNTEAFF
TRBJ2-1 . TRBD2 TRBV12-5 TGTGCTAGTGGTTTGGCCGGGACTATCAATGAGCAGTTCTTC CASGLAGTINEQFF
TRBJ2-2 . TRBD1 TRBV5-1 TGCGCCAGCAGCGAGGGACAGGGTGGCACCGGGGAGCTGTTTTTT CASSEGQGGTGELFF
TRBJ1-5 . . TRBV19 TGTGCCAGTAGAACAGGGTGGCAGCCCCAGCATTTT CASRTGWQPQHF
TRBJ1-1 few TRBD1 TRBV29-1 TGCAGCGTTAGGGACAGGTTAAACACTGAAGCTTTCTTT CSVRDRLNTEAFF
TRBJ1-2 . TRBD1 TRBV11-2 TGTGCCAGCAGCTCCTATCGGACAGGGAAGGGAGGCTACACCTTC CASSSYRTGKGGYTF
TRBJ1-4 . . TRBV5-1 TGCGCCAGCAGCTTGGGACCAACTAATGAAAAACTGTTTTTT CASSLGPTNEKLFF
TRBJ2-5 . TRBD2 TRBV7-2 TGTGCCAGCACCTCTATGACTAGCGGGGGGGAGACCCAGTACTTC CASTSMTSGGETQYF